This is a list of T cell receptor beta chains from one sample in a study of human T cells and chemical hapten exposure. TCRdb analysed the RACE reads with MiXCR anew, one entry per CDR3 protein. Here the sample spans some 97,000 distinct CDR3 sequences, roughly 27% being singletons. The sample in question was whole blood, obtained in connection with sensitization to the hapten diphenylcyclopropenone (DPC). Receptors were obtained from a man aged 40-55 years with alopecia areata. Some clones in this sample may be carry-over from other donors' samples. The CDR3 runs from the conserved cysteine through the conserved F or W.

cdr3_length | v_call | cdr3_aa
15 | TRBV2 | CASSEGGRAKNIQYF
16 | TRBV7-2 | CASSQTGGFSNQPQHF
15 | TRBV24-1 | CATSDPGTHPYEQYF
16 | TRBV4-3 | CASSQDLTGGGSPLHF
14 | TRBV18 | CASSPVSRNTEAFF
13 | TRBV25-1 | CASTGNPSYEQYF
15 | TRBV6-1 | CASLGRAARTDTQYF
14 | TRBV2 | CASSVGTENYGYTF
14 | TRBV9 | CASSFYPATDTQYF
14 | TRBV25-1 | CASSEGRGIYEQYF
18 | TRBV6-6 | CASSPGLAGVGSYNEQFF
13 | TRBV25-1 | CASSEYASREQYF
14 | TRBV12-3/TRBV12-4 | CASSPSGATYEQYF
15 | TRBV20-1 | CSASYPRAMNTEAFF
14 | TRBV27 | CASSLAYPTDTQYF
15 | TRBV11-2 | CASSQLRSSYNEQFF
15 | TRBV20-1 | CSARDVRGSNQPQHF